Here is one T cell receptor beta chain with its context. The data were obtained in a study of blood T cell repertoires in COVID-19. Authors' analysis steps: How many nucleated cells were present was estimated from reference gene primer amplification. Profiling relied on immunoSEQ multiplex PCR, and the TCRdb table lists in-frame clones only, not all of them. That table furnishes V, J and clone size, whereas the DNA furnished D and trimming. Of roughly 92,000 clones in the sample, less than 95% were seen once. CDR1 and CDR2 (germline): MGHRA, YSYEKL. V trimming: 0 bases; J trimming: 7 bases; junction bases outside the gene matches: 6. The CDR3 runs 16 residues.

The chain carries TRBV4-1 and TRBJ1-6; 7 nucleotides agree with TRBD1. Sample: peripheral blood. This receptor was obtained from a man aged 50-59 years with acute or convalescent COVID-19. The CDR3 DNA is TGCGCCAGCAGCCAAGATCCAGGGGGTTCCAATTCACCCCTCCACTTT. Translation gives CASSQDPGGSNSPLHF.